This T cell receptor (beta chain) was identified during a study of blood T cell repertoires in COVID-19. Whole-study context: Some COVID-19 samples were acute and others convalescent; all came from the United States, Italy and Spain. T cells, B-cell-depleted T cells, or PBMCs provided the cDNA or gDNA that served as material.

As originally analysed: Estimated nucleated cell counts came from reference gene primer amplification. Here immunoSEQ multiplex PCR was the method, and the copy in TCRdb shows in-frame clones only, minus some. The V and J calls and the clone size are those of that table, but D and trimming were determined from the DNA. The sample has tens of thousands of clones, 86% seen once; the top ten hold 25% to 30%. Germline V lookup: CDR1 MNHEY, CDR2 SVGAGI. Trimming took off 8 bases at V and 3 bases at J, with 12 bases between the two ends. The CDR3 has 13 amino acids. The origin of this receptor is a man aged 45-65 years with active or convalescent COVID-19. The sequenced sample consisted of peripheral blood. The chain combines TRBV6-5 with TRBJ2-3; D is unresolved. The CDR3 here is CASCELGTDTQYF. In DNA, the CDR3 is TGTGCCAGCTGCGAGCTAGGTACAGATACGCAGTATTTT.